The clone carrying this T cell receptor beta chain was counted a single time. No antigen is known for it. Germline V gives CDR1 SNHLY, CDR2 FYNNEI. V lost 10 bases and J 3 bases, leaving 15 bases between the germline ends. The CDR3 sequence is 13 residues long. Use of 60 Vbeta and 13 Jbeta primers characterized the PCR. The method was immunoSEQ multiplex PCR; TCRdb's version includes in-frame clones alone and lacks a portion of them. The table has 120,000 or so clones, 60% to 85% seen once; the top ten hold 1.2%. This entry comes from a study of cytomegalovirus exposure and HLA in healthy donors. Regarding the study as a whole: Reported performance of the classifier showed diagnosis of cytomegalovirus status with high specificity and sensitivity. As confirmed in vitro, three CMV-associated chains were specific for CMV antigens. Sequencing depth roughly uniform across donors was assumed in presence/absence analyses.

The source is a female donor in good health and CMV-seronegative. The rearrangement links TRBV2 to TRBJ1-1; D is unresolved. The sample taken for sequencing was PBMCs. The chain's CDR3 is CAIVGAVDTEAFF. The CDR3 DNA sequence: TGTGCCATTGTGGGAGCGGTTGACACTGAAGCTTTCTTT.